The clone carrying this T cell receptor beta chain is labeled as medium-sized (0.01 to 0.1%). Time point reported: before trial treatment. Germline lookup yields CDR1 LGHNA and CDR2 YNFKEQ. Losses at the gene ends were 4 bases for V and 5 bases for J; bases not matched to a gene: 7. The CDR3 has 15 residues. The data belong to a study of low-dose radiotherapy and immunotherapy resistance in tumors. Study at large: Every 2 weeks, cohort 1 got 0.5 Gy, reaching 6.5 Gy to the planning target volume. One day prior to radiation and immunotherapy, intravenous cyclophosphamide at 200 mg/m2 was given, repeated every two weeks. Every two weeks patients got nivolumab 240 mg flat dose, plus ipilimumab 1 mg/kg every six weeks, intravenously.

Alpha and beta chains were covered, as first-strand cDNA relied on TRAV- and TRBV-specific primers. The authors amplified TCRs for 20 to 25 PCR cycles with a constant-region primer and a V-primer adapter. Following isolation, mRNA was amplified via in vitro transcription. TCRdb independently ran MiXCR on the reads; one entry per CDR3 protein. The table lists some 71,000 distinct CDR3 sequences, around 32% of them singletons. This specimen consisted of PBMCs, obtained before treatment. This receptor was taken from a female donor with ovarian cancer. The chain joins TRBV4-2 to TRBJ2-1, with 8 nucleotides matching TRBD2. DNA of the CDR3: TGTGCCAGCAGCCTTCTAGCGGGTGGCCACAATGAGCAGTTCTTC. Its translation: CASSLLAGGHNEQFF.